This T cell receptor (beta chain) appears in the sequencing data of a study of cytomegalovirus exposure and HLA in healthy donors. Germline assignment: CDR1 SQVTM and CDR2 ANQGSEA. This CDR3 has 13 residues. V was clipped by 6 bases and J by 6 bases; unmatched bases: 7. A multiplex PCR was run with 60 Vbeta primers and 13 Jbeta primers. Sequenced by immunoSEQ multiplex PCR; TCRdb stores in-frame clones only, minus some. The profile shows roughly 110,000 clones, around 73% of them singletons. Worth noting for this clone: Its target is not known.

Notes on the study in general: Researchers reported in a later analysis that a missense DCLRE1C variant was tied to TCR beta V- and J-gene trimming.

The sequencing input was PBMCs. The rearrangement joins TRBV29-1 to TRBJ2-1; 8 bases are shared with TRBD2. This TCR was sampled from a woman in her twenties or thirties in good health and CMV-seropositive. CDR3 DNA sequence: TGCAGCGTCCGGGAGGGCCTTGGCAATGAGCAGTTCTTC. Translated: CSVREGLGNEQFF.